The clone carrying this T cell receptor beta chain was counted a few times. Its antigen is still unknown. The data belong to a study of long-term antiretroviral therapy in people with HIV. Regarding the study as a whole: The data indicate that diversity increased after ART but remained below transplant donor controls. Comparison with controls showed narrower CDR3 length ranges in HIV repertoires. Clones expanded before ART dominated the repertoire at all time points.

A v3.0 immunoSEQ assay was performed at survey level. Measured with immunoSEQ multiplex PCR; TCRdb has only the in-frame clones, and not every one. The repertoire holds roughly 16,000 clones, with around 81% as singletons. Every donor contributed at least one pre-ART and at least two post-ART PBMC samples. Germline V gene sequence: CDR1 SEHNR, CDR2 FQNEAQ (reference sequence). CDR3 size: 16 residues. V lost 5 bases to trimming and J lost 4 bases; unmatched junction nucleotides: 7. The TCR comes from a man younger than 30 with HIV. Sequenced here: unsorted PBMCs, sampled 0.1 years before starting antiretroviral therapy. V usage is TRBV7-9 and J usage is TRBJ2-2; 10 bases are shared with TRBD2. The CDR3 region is CASSTGLAVLTGELFF. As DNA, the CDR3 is TGTGCCAGCAGCACCGGACTAGCGGTTCTCACCGGGGAGCTGTTTTTT.